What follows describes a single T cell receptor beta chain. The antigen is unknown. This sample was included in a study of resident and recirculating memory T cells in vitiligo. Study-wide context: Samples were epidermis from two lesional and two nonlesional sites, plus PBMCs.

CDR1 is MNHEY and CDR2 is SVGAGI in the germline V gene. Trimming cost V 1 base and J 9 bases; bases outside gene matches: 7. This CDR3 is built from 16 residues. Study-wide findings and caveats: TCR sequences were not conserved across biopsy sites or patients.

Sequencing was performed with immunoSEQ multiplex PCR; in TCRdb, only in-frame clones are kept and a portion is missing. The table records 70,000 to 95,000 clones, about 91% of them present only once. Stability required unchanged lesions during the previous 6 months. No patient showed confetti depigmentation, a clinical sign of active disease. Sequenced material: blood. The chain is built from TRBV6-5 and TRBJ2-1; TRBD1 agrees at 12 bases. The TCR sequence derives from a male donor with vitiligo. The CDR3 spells CASSYLGQGAVGEQFF. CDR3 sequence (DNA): TGTGCCAGCAGTTACTTGGGACAGGGGGCCGTCGGTGAGCAGTTCTTC.